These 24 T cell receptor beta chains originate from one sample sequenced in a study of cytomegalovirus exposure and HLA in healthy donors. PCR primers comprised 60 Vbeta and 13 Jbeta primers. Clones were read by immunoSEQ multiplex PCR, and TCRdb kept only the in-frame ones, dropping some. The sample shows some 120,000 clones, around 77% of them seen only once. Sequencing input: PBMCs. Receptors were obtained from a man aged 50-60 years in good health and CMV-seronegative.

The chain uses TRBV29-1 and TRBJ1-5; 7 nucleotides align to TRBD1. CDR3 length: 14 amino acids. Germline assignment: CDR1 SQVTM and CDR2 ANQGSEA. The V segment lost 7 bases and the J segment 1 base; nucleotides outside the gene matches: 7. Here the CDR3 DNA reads TGCAGCGAAGGAGGGGGCCGGAGCAATCAGCCCCAGCATTTT. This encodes CSEGGGRSNQPQHF.

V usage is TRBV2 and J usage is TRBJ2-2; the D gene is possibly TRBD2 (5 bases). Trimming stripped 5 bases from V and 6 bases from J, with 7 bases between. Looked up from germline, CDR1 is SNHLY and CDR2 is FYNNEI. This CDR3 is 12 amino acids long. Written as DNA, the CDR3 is TGTGCCAGCAGTCTTAGCGCCGGGGAGCTGTTTTTT. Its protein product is CASSLSAGELFF. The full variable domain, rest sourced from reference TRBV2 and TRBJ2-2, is EPEVTQTPSHQVTQMGQEVILRCVPISNHLYFYWYRQILGQKVEFLVSFYNNEISEKSEIFDDQFSVERPDGSNFTLKIRSTKLEDSAMYFCASSLSAGELFFGEGSRLTVL.

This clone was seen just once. The CDR3 loop is CAWRGTVATDTQYF. The CDR3 DNA reads TGTGCCTGGAGGGGGACTGTGGCAACAGATACGCAGTATTTT. The chain couples TRBV30 to TRBJ2-3; a weak D match, TRBD2 (6 bases). Germline V CDR1 and CDR2: GTSNPN, SVGIG (reference sequence). V lost 3 bases and J 3 bases, leaving 13 bases between the germline ends. The CDR3 is made up of 14 amino acids.

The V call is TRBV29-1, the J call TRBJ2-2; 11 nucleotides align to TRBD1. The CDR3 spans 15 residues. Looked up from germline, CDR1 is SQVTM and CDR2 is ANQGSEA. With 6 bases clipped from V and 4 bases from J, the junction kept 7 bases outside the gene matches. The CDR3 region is CSVTTGTGGTGELFF. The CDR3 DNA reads TGCAGCGTCACAACCGGGACAGGGGGCACCGGGGAGCTGTTTTTT.

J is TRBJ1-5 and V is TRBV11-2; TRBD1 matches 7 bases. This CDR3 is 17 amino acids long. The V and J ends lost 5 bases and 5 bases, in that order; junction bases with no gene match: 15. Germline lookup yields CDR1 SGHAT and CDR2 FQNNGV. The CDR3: CASSLYPKGQRDQPQHF. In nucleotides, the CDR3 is TGTGCCAGCAGCCTTTACCCAAAGGGACAGAGGGATCAGCCCCAGCATTTT.

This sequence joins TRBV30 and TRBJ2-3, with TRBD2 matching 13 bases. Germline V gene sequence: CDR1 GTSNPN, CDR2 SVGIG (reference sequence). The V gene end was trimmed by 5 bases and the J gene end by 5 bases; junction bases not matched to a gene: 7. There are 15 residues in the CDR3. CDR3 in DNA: TGTGCCTGGTCAGGCGGACTAGCGGGAGTAGATACGCAGTATTTT. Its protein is CAWSGGLAGVDTQYF.

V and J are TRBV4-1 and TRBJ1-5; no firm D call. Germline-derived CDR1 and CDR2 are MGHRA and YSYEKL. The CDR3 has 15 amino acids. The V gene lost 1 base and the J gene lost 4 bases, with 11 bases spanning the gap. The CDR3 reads CASSQGLAGNQPQHF. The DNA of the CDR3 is TGCGCCAGCAGCCAAGGTTTGGCAGGTAATCAGCCCCAGCATTTT.

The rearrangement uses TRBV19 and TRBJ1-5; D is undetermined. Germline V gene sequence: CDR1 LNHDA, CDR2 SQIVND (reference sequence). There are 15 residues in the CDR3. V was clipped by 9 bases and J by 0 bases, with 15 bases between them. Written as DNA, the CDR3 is TGTGCCAGCGACCGGGGAACAGCTAGCAATCAGCCCCAGCATTTT. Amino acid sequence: CASDRGTASNQPQHF.

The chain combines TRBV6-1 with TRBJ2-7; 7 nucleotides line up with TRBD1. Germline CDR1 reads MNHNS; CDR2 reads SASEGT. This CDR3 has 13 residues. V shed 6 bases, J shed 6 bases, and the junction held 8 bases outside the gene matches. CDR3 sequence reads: CASSTGAGGEQYF. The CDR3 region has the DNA TGTGCCAGCAGCACAGGGGCGGGCGGCGAGCAGTACTTC.

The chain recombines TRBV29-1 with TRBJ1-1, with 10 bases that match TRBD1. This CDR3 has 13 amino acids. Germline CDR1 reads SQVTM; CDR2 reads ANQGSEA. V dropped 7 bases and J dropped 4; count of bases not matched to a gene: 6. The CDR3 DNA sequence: TGCAGCGCTGGGACAGGGGTGAGCACTGAAGCTTTCTTT. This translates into CSAGTGVSTEAFF.

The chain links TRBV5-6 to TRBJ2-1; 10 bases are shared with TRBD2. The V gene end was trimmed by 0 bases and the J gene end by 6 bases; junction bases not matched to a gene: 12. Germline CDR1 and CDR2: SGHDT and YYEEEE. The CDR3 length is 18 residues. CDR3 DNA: TGTGCCAGCAGCTTGGGAGTTTGGACTAGCGGCTTTGGCAATGAGCAGTTCTTC. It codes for CASSLGVWTSGFGNEQFF.

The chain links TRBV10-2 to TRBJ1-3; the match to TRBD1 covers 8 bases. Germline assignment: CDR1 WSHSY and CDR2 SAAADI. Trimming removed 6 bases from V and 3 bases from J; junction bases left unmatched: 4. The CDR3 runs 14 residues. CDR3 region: CASSRGRDGNTIYF. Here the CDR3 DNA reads TGCGCCAGCAGCAGGGGGCGAGATGGAAACACCATATATTTT.

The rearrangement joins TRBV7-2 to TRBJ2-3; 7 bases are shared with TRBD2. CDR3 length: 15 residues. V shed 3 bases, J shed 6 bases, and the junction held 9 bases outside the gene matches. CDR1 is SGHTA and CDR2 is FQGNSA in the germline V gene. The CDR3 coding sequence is TGTGCCAGCAGCTTGTCCTACGGGAGGCTGGATACGCAGTATTTT. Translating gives CASSLSYGRLDTQYF.

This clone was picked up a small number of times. As DNA, the CDR3 is TGCAGTGCTGGCGGAAAAGAGACCCAGTACTTC. Translating it yields CSAGGKETQYF. This chain uses TRBV20-1 with TRBJ2-5; D is uncertain. V was trimmed by 5 bases and J by 3 bases, leaving 7 bases between them. CDR1 is DFQATT and CDR2 is SNEGSKA in the germline V gene (reference sequence). The length of the CDR3 is 11 residues.

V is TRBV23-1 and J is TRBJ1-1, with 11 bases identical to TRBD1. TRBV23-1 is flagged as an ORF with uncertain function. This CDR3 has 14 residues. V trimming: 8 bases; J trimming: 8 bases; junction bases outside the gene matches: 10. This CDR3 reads CASQRADRGREAFF. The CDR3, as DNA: TGCGCCAGCCAGCGTGCGGACAGGGGGCGAGAAGCTTTCTTT.

The CDR3 region is CASSIRQGSYEQYF. CDR3 nucleotide sequence: TGTGCCAGTAGTATTCGACAGGGGTCCTACGAGCAGTACTTC. V usage is TRBV19 and J usage is TRBJ2-7; TRBD1 aligns across 8 bases. CDR1 is LNHDA, CDR2 SQIVND, per germline (reference sequence). This CDR3 is 14 amino acids long. The V gene end was trimmed by 3 bases and the J gene end by 1 base; junction bases not matched to a gene: 2. Looking up the rest from reference TRBV19 and TRBJ2-7 gives the full variable domain: DGGITQSPKYLFRKEGQNVTLSCEQNLNHDAMYWYRQDPGQGLRLIYYSQIVNDFQKGDIAEGYSVSREKKESFPLTVTSAQKNPTAFYLCASSIRQGSYEQYFGPGTRLTVT.

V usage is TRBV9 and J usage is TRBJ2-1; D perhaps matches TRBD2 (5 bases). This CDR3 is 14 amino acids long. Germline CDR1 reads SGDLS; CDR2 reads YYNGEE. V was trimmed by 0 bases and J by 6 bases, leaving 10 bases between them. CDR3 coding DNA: TGTGCCAGCAGCGTAGTCGCGGGCTCCAATGAGCAGTTCTTC. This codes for CASSVVAGSNEQFF.

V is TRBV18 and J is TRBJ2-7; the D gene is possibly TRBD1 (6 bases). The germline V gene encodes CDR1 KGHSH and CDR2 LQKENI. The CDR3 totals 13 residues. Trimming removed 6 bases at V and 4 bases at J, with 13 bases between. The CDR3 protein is CASSQQGNYEQYF. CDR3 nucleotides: TGTGCCAGCTCTCAACAGGGAAATTACGAGCAGTACTTC.

CDR3: CASSPLGTGELFF. In DNA form, the CDR3 reads TGTGCCAGCAGCCCTCTCGGCACCGGGGAGCTGTTTTTT. The chain carries TRBV2 and TRBJ2-2; D unclear. The CDR3 runs 13 residues. V was shortened by 6 bases and J by 4 bases, with 9 bases between the two germline ends. Germline V gives CDR1 SNHLY, CDR2 FYNNEI.

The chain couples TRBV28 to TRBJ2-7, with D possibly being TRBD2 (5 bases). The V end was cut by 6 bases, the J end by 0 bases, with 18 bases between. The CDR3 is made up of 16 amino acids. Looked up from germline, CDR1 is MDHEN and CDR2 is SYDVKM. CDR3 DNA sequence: TGTGCCAGCAGCCCTTCTCAGGTGGGAGACTCCTACGAGCAGTACTTC. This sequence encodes CASSPSQVGDSYEQYF.

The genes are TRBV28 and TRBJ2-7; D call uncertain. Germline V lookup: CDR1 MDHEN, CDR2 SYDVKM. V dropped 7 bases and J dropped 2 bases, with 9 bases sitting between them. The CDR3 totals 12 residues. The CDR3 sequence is CASTTAPYEQYF. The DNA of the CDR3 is TGTGCCAGCACGACTGCCCCCTACGAGCAGTACTTC.

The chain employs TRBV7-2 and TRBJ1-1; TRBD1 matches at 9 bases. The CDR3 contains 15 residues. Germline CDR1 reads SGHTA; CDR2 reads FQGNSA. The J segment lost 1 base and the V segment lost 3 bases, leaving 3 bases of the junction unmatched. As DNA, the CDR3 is TGTGCCAGCAGCTTTCGGGACAGGGAGAACACTGAAGCTTTCTTT. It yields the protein CASSFRDRENTEAFF.

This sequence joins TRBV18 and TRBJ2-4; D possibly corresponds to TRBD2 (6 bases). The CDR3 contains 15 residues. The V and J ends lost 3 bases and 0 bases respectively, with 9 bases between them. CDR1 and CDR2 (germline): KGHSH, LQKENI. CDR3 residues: CASSPQGGAKNIQYF. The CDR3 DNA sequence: TGTGCCAGCTCACCTCAGGGAGGAGCCAAAAACATTCAGTACTTC. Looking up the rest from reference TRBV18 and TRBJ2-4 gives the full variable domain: NAGVMQNPRHLVRRRGQEARLRCSPMKGHSHVYWYRQLPEEGLKFMVYLQKENIIDESGMPKERFSAEFPKEGPSILRIQQVVRGDSAAYFCASSPQGGAKNIQYFGAGTRLSVL.

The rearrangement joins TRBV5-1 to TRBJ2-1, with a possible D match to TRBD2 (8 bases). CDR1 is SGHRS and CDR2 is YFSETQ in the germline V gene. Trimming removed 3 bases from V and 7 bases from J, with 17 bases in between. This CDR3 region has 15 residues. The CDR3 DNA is TGCGCCAGCAGCTCGGGAGGGGGCTCTTCGAATGAGCAGTTCTTC. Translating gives CASSSGGGSSNEQFF.